A single sample gave rise to the 10 T cell receptor beta chains below, sequenced in a study of early T cells in non-severe SARS-CoV-2 infection. TCRdb re-called the 5' RACE reads through MiXCR, storing one row per CDR3 protein. The sample holds 75,000 to 80,000 distinct CDR3 sequences; around 8.7% are singletons and the top ten take about 4.8%. The sequencing sample was made of whole blood. These receptor sequences come from an adult who was a healthcare worker with PCR-confirmed SARS-CoV-2 infection or an uninfected control (not recorded which).

This clonotype appeared a few times. The gene calls are TRBV15 and TRBJ1-5; D is unclear. The CDR3 consists of 14 residues. From germline, CDR1 is LNHNV and CDR2 YYDKDF (reference sequence). Between the trimmed V and J ends, which lost 0 bases and 5 bases, there was a span of 8 bases. CDR3 nucleotides: TGTGCCACCAGCAGAGAAGTCCTCGATCAGCCCCAGCATTTT. Translated: CATSREVLDQPQHF.

The sample holds many counts of this clonotype. The genes are TRBV6-1 and TRBJ2-3; no definite D call. The CDR3 has 13 residues. Looked up from germline, CDR1 is MNHNS and CDR2 is SASEGT. V lost 0 bases to trimming and J lost 3 bases, with 4 bases between them. The CDR3 DNA reads as TGTGCCAGCAGTGAAGCGTGGACAGATACGCAGTATTTT. It encodes CASSEAWTDTQYF.

The rearrangement links TRBV27 to TRBJ2-2; 10 nucleotides line up with TRBD2. The CDR3 has 16 amino acids. Losses at the gene ends were 8 bases for V and 3 bases for J; bases not matched to a gene: 9. Germline V gives CDR1 MNHEY, CDR2 SMNVEV (reference sequence). For the CDR3, the DNA is TGTGCCAGCGGACCCTTCCTAGCGGGGGACACCGGGGAGCTGTTTTTT. It translates to CASGPFLAGDTGELFF.

The V and J genes are TRBV7-8 and TRBJ2-7; D ambiguous. This CDR3 has 16 residues. Germline V lookup: CDR1 SGHVS, CDR2 FQNEAQ. The V end was cut by 1 base, the J end by 4 bases, with 17 bases between. DNA of the CDR3: TGTGCCAGCAGCTTAGTCCCCCGACAACCCAAGTACGAGCAGTACTTC. It yields the protein CASSLVPRQPKYEQYF.

This clonotype was seen ten or more times. This chain links TRBV7-3 with TRBJ2-5; unclear D gene. CDR1 is SGHTA, CDR2 FQGTGA, per germline. The ends were cut back, 6 bases at V and 0 bases at J, with 11 bases in the middle. The CDR3 has 14 amino acids. The CDR3 is CASRERGDQETQYF. The CDR3 DNA sequence: TGTGCCAGCAGGGAAAGAGGCGACCAAGAGACCCAGTACTTC.

Only a few counts were recorded for this clonotype. The rearrangement uses TRBV11-2 and TRBJ2-3; 10 positions agree with TRBD2. There are 15 residues in the CDR3. J was trimmed by 6 bases and V by 3 bases; bases with no gene match: 6. In germline, CDR1 is SGHAT, CDR2 FQNNGV. The CDR3 DNA sequence: TGTGCCAGCAGCTTGCTGGCTAGCGGGAGCGATACGCAGTATTTT. Amino acids: CASSLLASGSDTQYF.

This clonotype was found many times. The chain recombines TRBV29-1 with TRBJ2-1; tentatively, D is TRBD1 or TRBD2 (5 bases each). Germline V gene lookup returns CDR1 SQVTM and CDR2 ANQGSEA. V lost 7 bases to trimming and J lost 5 bases, with 6 bases between them. This CDR3 region has 10 residues. The CDR3 bases are TGCAGCGGAGGGGACAATGAGCAGTTCTTC. Protein product: CSGGDNEQFF.

This clonotype was seen at least ten times. The rearrangement joins TRBV19 to TRBJ1-5, with D unclear. V dropped 7 bases and J dropped 5 bases, with 18 bases sitting between them. Germline CDR1 and CDR2: LNHDA and SQIVND (reference sequence). CDR3 length equals 15 residues. CDR3 protein: CASNQPTTLHQPQHF. The CDR3 nucleotides are TGTGCCAGTAACCAGCCAACAACCCTCCATCAGCCCCAGCATTTT.

The rearrangement joins TRBV4-2 to TRBJ2-7; 11 nucleotides align to TRBD1. The V and J ends lost 1 base and 5 bases, in that order; junction bases with no gene match: 10. CDR1 is LGHNA, CDR2 YNFKEQ, per germline. CDR3 length equals 17 residues. In DNA form, the CDR3 reads TGTGCCAGCAGCCAAGCCCCGGACAGGGGGCGAAGGAACGAGCAGTACTTC. Translated, it gives CASSQAPDRGRRNEQYF.

V and J are TRBV28 and TRBJ2-3; D remains unclear. Trimming took off 11 bases at V and 1 base at J, with 16 bases between the two ends. The CDR3 is 14 amino acids. Germline assignment: CDR1 MDHEN and CDR2 SYDVKM. This CDR3 is CASVGTGGTDTQYF. The CDR3 DNA reads as TGTGCCTCGGTGGGTACGGGCGGCACAGATACGCAGTATTTT.